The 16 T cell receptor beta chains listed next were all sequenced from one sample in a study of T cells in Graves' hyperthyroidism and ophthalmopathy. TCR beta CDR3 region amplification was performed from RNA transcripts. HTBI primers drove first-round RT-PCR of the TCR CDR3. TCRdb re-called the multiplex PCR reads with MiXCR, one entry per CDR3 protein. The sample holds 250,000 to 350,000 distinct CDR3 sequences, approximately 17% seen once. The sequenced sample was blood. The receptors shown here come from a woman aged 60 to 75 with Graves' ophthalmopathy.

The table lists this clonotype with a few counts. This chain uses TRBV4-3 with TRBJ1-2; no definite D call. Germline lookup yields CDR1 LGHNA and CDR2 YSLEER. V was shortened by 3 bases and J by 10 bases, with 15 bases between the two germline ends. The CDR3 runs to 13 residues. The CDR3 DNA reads TGCGCCAGCAGCCAGGATATGAGGGTTGACTACACCTTC. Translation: CASSQDMRVDYTF.

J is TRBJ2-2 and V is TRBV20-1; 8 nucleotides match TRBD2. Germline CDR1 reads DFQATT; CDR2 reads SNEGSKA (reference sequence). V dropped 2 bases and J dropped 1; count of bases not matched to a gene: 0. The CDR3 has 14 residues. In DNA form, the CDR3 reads TGCAGTGCTAGAACTAGCGGGAACACCGGGGAGCTGTTTTTT. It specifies CSARTSGNTGELFF.

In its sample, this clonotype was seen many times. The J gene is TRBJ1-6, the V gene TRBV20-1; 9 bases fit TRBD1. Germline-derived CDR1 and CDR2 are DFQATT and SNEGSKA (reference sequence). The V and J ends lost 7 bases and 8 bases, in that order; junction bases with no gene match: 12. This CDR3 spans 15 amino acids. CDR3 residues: CSVTKAGQGDSPLHF. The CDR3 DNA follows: TGCAGTGTTACAAAGGCGGGACAGGGAGATTCACCCCTCCACTTT.

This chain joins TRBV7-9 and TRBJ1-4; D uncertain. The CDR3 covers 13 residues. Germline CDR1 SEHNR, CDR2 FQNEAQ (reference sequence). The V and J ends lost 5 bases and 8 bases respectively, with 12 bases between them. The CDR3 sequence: CASSRRELEKLFF. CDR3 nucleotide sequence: TGTGCCAGCAGCCGTCGGGAGTTGGAAAAACTGTTTTTT.

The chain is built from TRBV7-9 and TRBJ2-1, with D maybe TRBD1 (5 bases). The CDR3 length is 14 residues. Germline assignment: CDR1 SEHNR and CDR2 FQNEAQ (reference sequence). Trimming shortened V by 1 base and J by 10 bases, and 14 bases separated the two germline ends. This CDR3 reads CASSLGQGIGEQFF. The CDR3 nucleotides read TGTGCCAGCAGCTTAGGGCAGGGTATCGGAGAGCAGTTCTTC.

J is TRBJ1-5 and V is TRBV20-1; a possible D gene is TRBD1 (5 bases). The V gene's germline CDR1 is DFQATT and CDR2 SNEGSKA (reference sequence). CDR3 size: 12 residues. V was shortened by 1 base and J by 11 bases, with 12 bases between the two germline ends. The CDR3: CSARGPGQAQHF. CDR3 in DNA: TGCAGTGCTAGAGGCCCGGGGCAGGCCCAGCATTTT.

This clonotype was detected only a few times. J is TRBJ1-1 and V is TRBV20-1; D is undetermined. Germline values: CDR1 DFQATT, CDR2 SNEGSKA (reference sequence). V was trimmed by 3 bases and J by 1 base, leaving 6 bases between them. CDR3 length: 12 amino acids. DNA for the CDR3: TGCAGTGCTAGTAAGAAGAACACTGAAGCTTTCTTT. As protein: CSASKKNTEAFF.

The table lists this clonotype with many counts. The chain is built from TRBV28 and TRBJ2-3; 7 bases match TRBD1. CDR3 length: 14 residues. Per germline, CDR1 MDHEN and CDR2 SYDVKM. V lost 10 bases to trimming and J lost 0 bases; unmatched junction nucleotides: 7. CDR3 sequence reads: CAIHRDRSTDTQYF. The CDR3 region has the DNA TGTGCCATCCACCGGGACAGAAGCACAGATACGCAGTATTTT.

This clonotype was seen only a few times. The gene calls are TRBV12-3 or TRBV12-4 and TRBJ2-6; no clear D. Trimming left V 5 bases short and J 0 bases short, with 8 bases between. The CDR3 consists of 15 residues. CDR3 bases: TGTGCCAGCAGTCCCGTGGGCTCTGGGGCCAACGTCCTGACTTTC. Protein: CASSPVGSGANVLTF.

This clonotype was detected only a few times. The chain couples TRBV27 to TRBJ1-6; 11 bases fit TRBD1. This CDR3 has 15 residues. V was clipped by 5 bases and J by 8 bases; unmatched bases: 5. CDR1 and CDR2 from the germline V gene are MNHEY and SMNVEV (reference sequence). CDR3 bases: TGTGCCAGCAGTCCACGGGACAGGGGGGATTCACCCCTCCACTTT. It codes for CASSPRDRGDSPLHF.

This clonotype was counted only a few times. CDR3 coding DNA: TGTGCCAGCAGTCAGCCGGCGGGGCTGAACACCGGGGAGCTGTTTTTT. Translation gives CASSQPAGLNTGELFF. The chain has TRBV6-1 and TRBJ2-2; D is perhaps TRBD2 (6 bases). Trimming stripped 5 bases from V and 1 base from J, with 14 bases between. Germline V gene data show CDR1 as MNHNS and CDR2 as SASEGT. This CDR3 has 16 residues.

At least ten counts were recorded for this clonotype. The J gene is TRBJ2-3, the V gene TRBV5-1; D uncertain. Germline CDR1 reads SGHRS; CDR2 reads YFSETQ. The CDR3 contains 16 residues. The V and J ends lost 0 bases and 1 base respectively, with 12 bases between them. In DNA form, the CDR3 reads TGCGCCAGCAGCTTGGGGACCCTCAAAGGCACAGATACGCAGTATTTT. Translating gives CASSLGTLKGTDTQYF.

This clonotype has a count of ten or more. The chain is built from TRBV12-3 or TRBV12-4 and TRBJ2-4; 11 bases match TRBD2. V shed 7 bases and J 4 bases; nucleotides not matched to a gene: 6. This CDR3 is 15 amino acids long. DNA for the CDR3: TGTGCCAGCACCATAGCGGGAGGGGGGAAAAACATTCAGTACTTC. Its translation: CASTIAGGGKNIQYF.

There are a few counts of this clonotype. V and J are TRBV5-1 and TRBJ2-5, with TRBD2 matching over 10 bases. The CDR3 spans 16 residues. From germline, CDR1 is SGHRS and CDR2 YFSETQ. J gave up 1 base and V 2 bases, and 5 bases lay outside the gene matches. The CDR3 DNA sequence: TGCGCCAGCAGCTTCCATAGCGGGGGGACCCAAGAGACCCAGTACTTC. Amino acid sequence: CASSFHSGGTQETQYF.

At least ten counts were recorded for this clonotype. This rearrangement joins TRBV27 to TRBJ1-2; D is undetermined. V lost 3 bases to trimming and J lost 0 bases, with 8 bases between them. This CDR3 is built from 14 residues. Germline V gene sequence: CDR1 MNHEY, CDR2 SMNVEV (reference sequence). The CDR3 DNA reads TGTGCCAGCAGTTTTTCGGGAACTAACTATGGCTACACCTTC. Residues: CASSFSGTNYGYTF.

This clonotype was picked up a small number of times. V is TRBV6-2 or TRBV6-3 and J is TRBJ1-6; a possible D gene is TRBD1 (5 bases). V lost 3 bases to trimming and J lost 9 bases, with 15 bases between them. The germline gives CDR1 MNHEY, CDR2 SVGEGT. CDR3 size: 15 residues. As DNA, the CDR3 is TGTGCCAGCAGTTATTTGGAAGGGGTGACTTCACCCCTCCACTTT. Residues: CASSYLEGVTSPLHF.